The rows below give T cell receptor beta chains drawn from one sample of a study of blood T cell repertoires in COVID-19. The repertoire was sequenced with immunoSEQ multiplex PCR; TCRdb's copy has only in-frame clones and lacks some. The repertoire holds approximately 25,000 clones, 86% seen once, with 12% in the top ten. The sample consisted of peripheral blood. The receptors originated from a woman older than 75 with active or convalescent COVID-19. Each CDR3 is given with its conserved first and last residue. The order of the fields is CDR3 DNA, CDR3 protein, CDR3 length, clone size, J gene, V gene, D gene. The D gene is left open where the match is weak. Expanded clones get a size class; other rows say once, few or many, or leave the size out.

DNA: TGCGCCAGCAGTGTACAGGGGAACAATGAGCAGTTCTTC
CDR3: CASSVQGNNEQFF
length: 13
size: NA
J: TRBJ2-1
V: TRBV5-1
D: TRBD1

DNA: TGTGCCAGCACGAGCGGGAACTCCTACAATGAGCAGTTCTTC
CDR3: CASTSGNSYNEQFF
length: 14
size: once
J: TRBJ2-1
V: TRBV7-2
D: TRBD2

DNA: TGTGCCTGGAGGGGGGACAGGGAAGTTTCACCCCTCCACTTT
CDR3: CAWRGDREVSPLHF
length: 14
size: NA
J: TRBJ1-6
V: TRBV30
D: TRBD1

DNA: TGTGCCAGCAGTGACCGCACCCAGGGGAACTATGGCTACACCTTC
CDR3: CASSDRTQGNYGYTF
length: 15
size: NA
J: TRBJ1-2
V: TRBV6-1
D: NA

DNA: TGTGCCAGCTTGTTAGCGGGAACTAACACCGGGGAGCTGTTTTTT
CDR3: CASLLAGTNTGELFF
length: 15
size: NA
J: TRBJ2-2
V: TRBV28
D: TRBD2

DNA: TGCGCCAGCAGCTCTGGATCGGGGGGGGAGACCCAGTACTTC
CDR3: CASSSGSGGETQYF
length: 14
size: NA
J: TRBJ2-5
V: TRBV5-1
D: TRBD2

DNA: TGCGCCAGCAGAAAAGAAGGGGGTACTGGGGCCAACGTCCTGACTTTC
CDR3: CASRKEGGTGANVLTF
length: 16
size: NA
J: TRBJ2-6
V: TRBV5-1
D: NA

DNA: TGTGCCACCAAGGGACAGGGAGATCCCGGGGAGCTGTTTTTT
CDR3: CATKGQGDPGELFF
length: 14
size: few
J: TRBJ2-2
V: TRBV24-1
D: TRBD1

DNA: TGTGCCAGCAGTATACGCTTAACAGGCCCTATCTCTGGGGCCAACGTCCTGACTTTC
CDR3: CASSIRLTGPISGANVLTF
length: 19
size: NA
J: TRBJ2-6
V: TRBV27
D: NA

DNA: TGTGCCAGCAGTCTCCGGGGGAGCTCCTATAATTCACCCCTCCACTTT
CDR3: CASSLRGSSYNSPLHF
length: 16
size: NA
J: TRBJ1-6
V: TRBV27
D: NA

DNA: TGTGCCAGTAGTATCTTTCGCGCAGGGTTTGCAGATACGCAGTATTTT
CDR3: CASSIFRAGFADTQYF
length: 16
size: NA
J: TRBJ2-3
V: TRBV19
D: NA

DNA: TGTGCCAGTCGAAGACGCGGGACCTACGAGCAGTACTTC
CDR3: CASRRRGTYEQYF
length: 13
size: NA
J: TRBJ2-7
V: TRBV19
D: NA

DNA: TGTGCCAGTAGTATACAGGGGTCAGGGAGATACGAGCAGTACTTC
CDR3: CASSIQGSGRYEQYF
length: 15
size: once
J: TRBJ2-7
V: TRBV19
D: NA

DNA: TGTGCCTGGAGTGTCCAGGGCAATCAGCCCCAGCATTTT
CDR3: CAWSVQGNQPQHF
length: 13
size: NA
J: TRBJ1-5
V: TRBV30
D: NA

DNA: TGCGCCAGCAATTCCGGGACTAGCGGGAGCAATGAGCAGTTCTTC
CDR3: CASNSGTSGSNEQFF
length: 15
size: once
J: TRBJ2-1
V: TRBV10-1
D: TRBD2

DNA: TGTGCCAGCAGCACTAGACCCTTTAACACAGATACGCAGTATTTT
CDR3: CASSTRPFNTDTQYF
length: 15
size: NA
J: TRBJ2-3
V: TRBV7-8
D: NA

DNA: TGTGCCAGCAGCCTCGGGACAGGGAAAAGCTCCTATAATTCACCCCTCCACTTT
CDR3: CASSLGTGKSSYNSPLHF
length: 18
size: NA
J: TRBJ1-6
V: TRBV3-1/TRBV3-2
D: TRBD1

DNA: TGTGCCTGGAGCATGGGACTTTCCTACGAGCAGTACTTC
CDR3: CAWSMGLSYEQYF
length: 13
size: NA
J: TRBJ2-7
V: TRBV30
D: NA

DNA: TGTGCCAGCAGCGCTGCCACTAATGAGCAGTTCTTC
CDR3: CASSAATNEQFF
length: 12
size: NA
J: TRBJ2-1
V: TRBV7-3
D: NA

DNA: TGTGCCAGCAGACAGCGGGAGGGCAGCGAGCAGTACTTC
CDR3: CASRQREGSEQYF
length: 13
size: few
J: TRBJ2-7
V: TRBV6-5
D: TRBD2

DNA: TGTGCCAGCAGTGACTCCGGGACTCCCGGGGGCTACACCTTC
CDR3: CASSDSGTPGGYTF
length: 14
size: NA
J: TRBJ1-2
V: TRBV6-4
D: NA

DNA: TGCAGTGCTAGTATCGGGACAGGGAGAGACACCATATATTTT
CDR3: CSASIGTGRDTIYF
length: 14
size: few
J: TRBJ1-3
V: TRBV20-1
D: TRBD1

DNA: TGTGCTAGCAGCTCAGGGGGGAACGGTTCACCCCTCCACTTT
CDR3: CASSSGGNGSPLHF
length: 14
size: NA
J: TRBJ1-6
V: TRBV7-7
D: TRBD1

DNA: TGTGCCAGCAGCCGTAACAGGGATACTGAAGCTTTCTTT
CDR3: CASSRNRDTEAFF
length: 13
size: NA
J: TRBJ1-1
V: TRBV11-2
D: NA

DNA: TGTGCCAGTTGCGCGGGCAGCTACAATGAGCAGTTCTTC
CDR3: CASCAGSYNEQFF
length: 13
size: NA
J: TRBJ2-1
V: TRBV28
D: NA

DNA: TGTGCCATCAGTAATAAAATAGCGGGGAACAATGAGCAGTTCTTC
CDR3: CAISNKIAGNNEQFF
length: 15
size: few
J: TRBJ2-1
V: TRBV10-3
D: TRBD2

DNA: TGTGCCAGTAGTATGGGACAGCCTCTCTTTGAAAAACTGTTTTTT
CDR3: CASSMGQPLFEKLFF
length: 15
size: NA
J: TRBJ1-4
V: TRBV19
D: TRBD1

DNA: TGTGCCAGCAGTTATGGACACCGTGCCTACGAGCAGTACTTC
CDR3: CASSYGHRAYEQYF
length: 14
size: NA
J: TRBJ2-7
V: TRBV6-9
D: NA

DNA: TGCGCCAGCAGCTTCTACTACAATGAGCAGTTCTTC
CDR3: CASSFYYNEQFF
length: 12
size: NA
J: TRBJ2-1
V: TRBV5-1
D: NA

DNA: TGTGCCACCCTACTGAGGGGCAATCAGCCCCAGCATTTT
CDR3: CATLLRGNQPQHF
length: 13
size: NA
J: TRBJ1-5
V: TRBV28
D: NA

DNA: TGTGCCAGCAGCCAAGTCCTGGCTAGCGGGCATCCCTACAATGAGCAGTTCTTC
CDR3: CASSQVLASGHPYNEQFF
length: 18
size: few
J: TRBJ2-1
V: TRBV4-2
D: TRBD2

DNA: TGTGCCATCAGTGCGGCGACATATGGCTACACCTTC
CDR3: CAISAATYGYTF
length: 12
size: once
J: TRBJ1-2
V: TRBV10-3
D: NA

DNA: TGTGCCAGCAGCGCCTCAAGCCGCGGGAGCTACGAGCAGTACTTC
CDR3: CASSASSRGSYEQYF
length: 15
size: NA
J: TRBJ2-7
V: TRBV9
D: TRBD2

DNA: TGTGCCAGCAGTTACTCGTCCCGATCGGGGTTCAATGAGCAGTTCTTC
CDR3: CASSYSSRSGFNEQFF
length: 16
size: NA
J: TRBJ2-1
V: TRBV6-5
D: NA

DNA: TGTGCCAGCAGCGTAGATAGCGGGGGATACAATGAGCAGTTCTTC
CDR3: CASSVDSGGYNEQFF
length: 15
size: NA
J: TRBJ2-1
V: TRBV9
D: TRBD2

DNA: TGTGCCAGCAGTGGGACTAGCGGGAGGTCCTACAATGAGCAGTTCTTC
CDR3: CASSGTSGRSYNEQFF
length: 16
size: NA
J: TRBJ2-1
V: TRBV9
D: TRBD2

DNA: TGTGCCAGCAGCAGCGGGGTCTACAATGAGCAGTTCTTC
CDR3: CASSSGVYNEQFF
length: 13
size: few
J: TRBJ2-1
V: TRBV2
D: TRBD2

DNA: TGTGCCAGCAGCCGAGGACAGGGAGCCCAATTTGAAGCTTTCTTT
CDR3: CASSRGQGAQFEAFF
length: 15
size: few
J: TRBJ1-1
V: TRBV11-2
D: TRBD1

DNA: TGTGCCAGCAGCAGACCCGGGACAAAGACCTACGAGCAGTACTTC
CDR3: CASSRPGTKTYEQYF
length: 15
size: NA
J: TRBJ2-7
V: TRBV28
D: NA

DNA: TGTGCCACCACGACAGGGATCTCTGGAAACACCATATATTTT
CDR3: CATTTGISGNTIYF
length: 14
size: once
J: TRBJ1-3
V: TRBV15
D: TRBD1

DNA: TGTGCCAGCAGGCCGACCGGGACAGGGGTCATCATTGGAAACACCATATATTTT
CDR3: CASRPTGTGVIIGNTIYF
length: 18
size: NA
J: TRBJ1-3
V: TRBV28
D: TRBD1

DNA: TGTGCCACCAGTGATTCTCGGACAGGGAGAGTGGGCTACACCTTC
CDR3: CATSDSRTGRVGYTF
length: 15
size: NA
J: TRBJ1-2
V: TRBV24-1
D: TRBD1